This T cell receptor (beta chain) was retrieved from a study of cytotoxic CD8 clonotypes in ibrutinib-treated CLL (dated by TCRdb to the early 2020s). Regarding the complete study: The cohort was composed of 11 relapsed/refractory and roughly 15 treatment-naive patients; IGHV unmutated status was identified in approximately 17 patients. Response samples were taken after a median of approximately a year on treatment, ranging from roughly 6 to 36 months. Of the 80 to 95 participants in the trial, roughly 26 had longitudinal samples available. Every remission and progressive disease sample was obtained while ibrutinib was still being received by the patients. On average, each sample had roughly 260,000 productive templates and 100,000 or so productive rearrangements. Responses were partial in around 25 patients and complete in 2; after median 68 months follow-up, around 15 stayed in remission and 12 progressed. Cryopreserved peripheral blood mononuclear cells were collected before treatment, at response, and at either disease progression or sustained remission.

In this sample, this clone turned up a few times. This clone's antigen is unknown. Base qualities were left out, and no much larger clone turns up one base away. A MiSeq instrument was used for deep resolution sequencing, which targeted depths ranging from 1 in 1 million up to 1 in 200,000 T cells, with coverage averaging 10x for each clonotype. TCR beta libraries were generated with the immunoSEQ hsTCRB Kit. The authors processed their data as follows. The data were analyzed with ImmunoSEQ Analyzer and ImmunoSEQ Data Assistant, and V, D and J gene assignments followed IMGT definitions. Clonality was computed as one minus normalized Shannon entropy of productive rearrangement frequencies, ranging from 0 to 1. Public clonotype analysis was restricted to overrepresented clonotypes comprising at least 0.05% of each patient's repertoire. Around 13 age-matched healthy donor repertoires from immuneACCESS were used as controls for clonality. TCRdb provides this immuneACCESS table in a form limited to in-frame rearrangements. Some clones are lacking; in checked studies, under half of them reflect an unresolved V gene, and why the rest are absent is not known. V and J calls plus clone size are reproduced from that table; the DNA served to infer D and trimming. Within this sample are 12,000 to 15,000 clones, with 50% to 55% of them counted one time only. The leading ten clones occupy 30% to 35% of the sample.

General study outcomes and caveats: Public clonotypes were rare and either shrank or stayed stable during treatment, and the rise in clonality at ibrutinib response reflected expansion of private clonotypes. Baseline clonality exceeded that of age-matched healthy donors and correlated strongly with circulating CD8+ T-cell counts. Sustained-remission and progressing patients did not have matched sampling times, and lymph node repertoires were not examined. Clonality rose at ibrutinib response, remained stable during sustained remission, and dropped back toward baseline at progression.

For TCR beta library preparation, approximately 2 micrograms of genomic DNA were isolated from cryopreserved PBMCs. Longitudinal blood samples from CLL patients on ibrutinib monotherapy were analyzed using high-throughput TCR beta sequencing. The patients were enrolled in a single-center, open-label phase 2 trial of ibrutinib monotherapy. The sequenced sample was PBMCs, obtained at a roughly 25-month disease-progression time point, from a patient treated with ibrutinib. The receptor was isolated from a human donor with chronic lymphocytic leukemia.

The CDR3 region: CASSFQWYTGELFF. DNA sequence: TGTGCCAGCAGCTTCCAGTGGTACACCGGGGAGCTGTTTTTT. The V and J genes are TRBV5-6 and TRBJ2-2; no D segment can be confidently identified. CDR3 length: 14 amino acids, cysteine to phenylalanine. The entry retains the CDR3 DNA only, 42 bases that are in frame from base 1. The germline V gene specifies SGHDT as CDR1 and YYEEEE as CDR2. The germline ends are 8 bases apart after V is trimmed by 2 bases and J by 3 bases. With the rest looked up from the reference TRBV5-6 and TRBJ2-2 genes rather than sequenced, the full variable domain is DAGVTQSPTHLIKTRGQQVTLRCSPKSGHDTVSWYQQALGQGPQFIFQYYEEEERQRGNFPDRFSGHQFPNYSSELNVNALLLGDSALYLCASSFQWYTGELFFGEGSRLTVL.